The T cell receptor (beta chain) under discussion was sequenced for a study of cytomegalovirus exposure and HLA in healthy donors. V gave up 3 bases and J gave up 3 bases, with 6 bases separating them. Looked up from germline, CDR1 is DFQATT and CDR2 is SNEGSKA (reference sequence). The CDR3 runs 11 residues. A note on this clone: Its antigen is unknown. Other DNA variants within this sample encode the same CDR3.

The PCR was carried out with 60 Vbeta primers and 13 Jbeta primers. Generated by immunoSEQ multiplex PCR, the TCRdb table keeps only in-frame clones and is missing some. The sample carries 120,000 or so clones, approximately 80% recorded once. General observations from the study: Among TCR beta chains, those listed as cytomegalovirus-associated numbered some 170. In terms of immune exposure information, only CMV serostatus was available.

Sequencing was performed on PBMCs. This sequence joins TRBV20-1 and TRBJ2-7; D might be TRBD2 (6 bases). The clonotype comes from a man aged 25 to 40 in good health and CMV-seropositive. The CDR3 DNA sequence: TGCAGTGCTAGCGGGAGCTACGAGCAGTACTTC. Its protein is CSASGSYEQYF.